This T cell receptor (beta chain) derives from a study of T cell repertoires in aging, cancer and after chemotherapy. Background on the study: The full dataset contained roughly 9 million TCR reads. Points from the study as a whole: In cancer patients, declining TCR diversity with age involved lost richness and lost evenness.

In its sample, this clonotype was seen a few times. Its antigen is unknown. V lost 6 bases to trimming and J lost 0 bases, with 12 bases between them. Germline-derived CDR1 and CDR2 are SGHNT and YENEEA. This CDR3 comprises 15 residues. Amplification of TCR beta used genomic DNA extracted from peripheral blood. A mixed TRB-A/B primer pool amplified rearranged TRB by multiplex touch-down PCR. Each CDR3 protein is one row after TCRdb ran MiXCR on the multiplex PCR reads. The sample records about 2,300 distinct CDR3 sequences, around two fifths being singletons. Material for sequencing was blood. The J gene is TRBJ2-1, the V gene TRBV11-3; D ambiguous. This TCR was sampled from a human donor with a solid tumor. The CDR3: CASSLYPSSYNEQFF. As DNA, the CDR3 is TGTGCCAGCAGTTTATACCCCAGCTCCTACAATGAGCAGTTCTTC.